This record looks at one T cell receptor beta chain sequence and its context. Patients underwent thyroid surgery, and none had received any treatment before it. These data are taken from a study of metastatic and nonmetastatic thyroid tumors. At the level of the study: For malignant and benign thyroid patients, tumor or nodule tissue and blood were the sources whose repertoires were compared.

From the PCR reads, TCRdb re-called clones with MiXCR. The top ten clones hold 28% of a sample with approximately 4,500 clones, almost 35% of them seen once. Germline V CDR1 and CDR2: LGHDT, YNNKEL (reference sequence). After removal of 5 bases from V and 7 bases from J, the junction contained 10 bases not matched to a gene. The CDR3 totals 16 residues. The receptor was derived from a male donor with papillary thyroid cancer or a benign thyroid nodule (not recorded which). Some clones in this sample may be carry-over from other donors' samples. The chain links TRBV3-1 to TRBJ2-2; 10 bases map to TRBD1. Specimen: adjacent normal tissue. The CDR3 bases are TGTGCCAGCAGCTCGGGACAGGGGCGTCTGTTCGGGGAGCTGTTTTTT. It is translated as CASSSGQGRLFGELFF.